These 13 T cell receptor beta chains were sequenced from one sample in a study of T cells in Graves' hyperthyroidism and ophthalmopathy. Amplified TCR beta CDR3 regions came from RNA transcripts. First-round RT-PCR targeting the TCR CDR3 was performed with the HTBI primer set. TCRdb independently ran MiXCR on the multiplex PCR reads; one entry per CDR3 protein. The data contain approximately 590,000 distinct CDR3 sequences, around 14% of them seen just once; the ten biggest clones take up around 7.3%. Sequenced sample: blood. These receptors originate from a woman in her 30s with Graves' hyperthyroidism.

This clonotype was counted many times. V and J are TRBV24-1 and TRBJ2-1; 11 nucleotides line up with TRBD1. The CDR3 contains 16 residues. V lost 5 bases and J lost 1; bases outside the gene matches: 3. Germline values: CDR1 KGHDR, CDR2 SFDVKD. CDR3 in DNA: TGTGCCACCAGTGGGGGACAGGGGGAGTCCTACAATGAGCAGTTCTTC. Amino acid sequence: CATSGGQGESYNEQFF.

J is TRBJ1-4 and V is TRBV12-3 or TRBV12-4; D may be TRBD1 (5 bases). The CDR3 is 14 amino acids. V lost 6 bases and J lost 8, with 16 bases in between. DNA for the CDR3: TGTGCCAGCAGCCGGGGACGGAGCCCCGAAAAACTGTTTTTT. Residues: CASSRGRSPEKLFF.

Of note for this clonotype: A much larger clonotype is one base distant, so this may be a read error. The genes are TRBV12-3 or TRBV12-4 and TRBJ2-1; D remains unclear. The V and J ends lost 4 bases and 9 bases respectively, with 7 bases between them. This CDR3 is built from 11 residues. In DNA, the CDR3 is TGTGCCAGCAGTTCTTTGAGTGAGCAGTTCTTC. Protein: CASSSLSEQFF.

This clonotype was seen many times. The J gene is TRBJ2-7, the V gene TRBV13, with 10 bases lining up with TRBD2. Per the germline V gene, CDR1 is PRHDT and CDR2 is FYEKMQ (reference sequence). The CDR3 runs to 18 residues. V dropped 5 bases and J dropped 5; count of bases not matched to a gene: 18. CDR3 amino acids: CASSSTGGVLAGEHEQYF. The CDR3 nucleotides read TGTGCCAGCAGCAGTACAGGGGGAGTTCTAGCGGGAGAACACGAGCAGTACTTC.

The V call is TRBV9, the J call TRBJ1-2; tentatively, D is TRBD1 (5 bases). The CDR3 consists of 15 residues. Trimming removed 0 bases from V and 4 bases from J, with 13 bases in between. CDR1 SGDLS and CDR2 YYNGEE come from the germline V gene. CDR3 residues: CASSVAGTLFYGYTF. CDR3 DNA sequence: TGTGCCAGCAGCGTAGCTGGGACTCTTTTCTATGGCTACACCTTC.

This clonotype was seen only a few times. This clone may be a read error of a much larger clone one base away. The chain is built from TRBV20-1 and TRBJ2-5; maybe TRBD2 (6 bases). The CDR3 spans 12 residues. The V end was cut by 6 bases, the J end by 7 bases, with 15 bases between. CDR1 is DFQATT and CDR2 is SNEGSKA in the germline V gene (reference sequence). The CDR3 sequence is CSAPVHGGTQYF. The CDR3 DNA reads as TGCAGTGCCCCGGTCCACGGGGGGACCCAGTACTTC.

To note about this clonotype: The junction departs from the called germline gene at one end, perhaps through a read error. This rearrangement joins TRBV5-1 to TRBJ2-1, with a tentative D call TRBD1 (7 bases). Germline loops: CDR1 SGHRS, CDR2 YFSETQ. The CDR3 runs 16 residues. This CDR3 reads CASSLAGGLSCNEQFF. The CDR3 region has the DNA TGCGCCAGCAGCTTGGCAGGGGGACTCTCCTGCAATGAGCAGTTCTTC.

This clonotype was detected ten times or more. One end of the junction fails to match germline, which may point to a read error. V and J are TRBV11-2 and TRBJ1-1; D is undetermined. The CDR3 has 12 residues. The germline V gene encodes CDR1 SGHAT and CDR2 FQNNGV. CDR3 sequence reads: CASRLEPEEAFF. DNA of the CDR3: TGTGCCAGCAGATTAGAACCAGAGGAAGCTTTCTTT.

The genes are TRBV27 and TRBJ1-1; 8 bases are a match to TRBD1. CDR1 is MNHEY and CDR2 is SMNVEV in the germline V gene (reference sequence). The junction had 12 bases not matched to a gene; V was cut back by 5 bases and J by 1 base. The CDR3 is 17 residues long. The CDR3 is CASSPPGTGPGNTEAFF. The CDR3 DNA is TGTGCCAGCAGTCCACCCGGGACAGGCCCCGGGAACACTGAAGCTTTCTTT.

This clonotype was seen only a few times. A much larger clone differs by one base, so this may be a read error. The chain combines TRBV7-9 with TRBJ2-1; a possible D gene is TRBD2 (6 bases). The V and J ends lost 4 bases and 2 bases respectively, with 15 bases between them. This CDR3 region has 16 residues. The germline gives CDR1 SEHNR, CDR2 FQNEAQ (reference sequence). CDR3 region: CASSSSSRRAYNEQFF. DNA for the CDR3: TGTGCCAGCAGCTCCTCAAGCAGGAGGGCCTACAATGAGCAGTTCTTC.

This clonotype was seen ten or more times. V and J are TRBV11-2 and TRBJ2-1, with 11 bases aligning to TRBD2. The CDR3 is 13 residues long. Per the germline V gene, CDR1 is SGHAT and CDR2 is FQNNGV. Trimming removed 1 base from V and 10 bases from J; junction bases left unmatched: 0. The CDR3 is CASSLGTSGEQFF. The DNA of the CDR3 is TGTGCCAGCAGCTTAGGGACTAGCGGGGAGCAGTTCTTC. Based on the CDR3 plus reference TRBV11-2 and TRBJ2-1, the full variable domain is EAGVAQSPRYKIIEKRQSVAFWCNPISGHATLYWYQQILGQGPKLLIQFQNNGVVDDSQLPKDRFSAERLKGVDSTLKIQPAKLEDSAVYLCASSLGTSGEQFFGPGTRLTVL.

This clonotype was found many times. V usage is TRBV18 and J usage is TRBJ1-2; D might be TRBD1 (5 bases). The germline gives CDR1 KGHSH, CDR2 LQKENI. The ends were cut back, 4 bases at V and 6 bases at J, with 18 bases in the middle. This CDR3 comprises 15 residues. The CDR3 here is CASSRHRDLDDGYTF. The CDR3 DNA is TGTGCCAGCTCACGACACCGGGACTTAGACGATGGCTACACCTTC.

The chain combines TRBV19 with TRBJ1-5, with D possibly TRBD1 on 6 matching bases. This CDR3 region has 15 residues. V was cut by 3 bases and J by 2 bases, with 11 bases left in between. Germline V lookup: CDR1 LNHDA, CDR2 SQIVND (reference sequence). The CDR3 spells CASSIKGGGNQPQHF. CDR3 nucleotides: TGTGCCAGTAGTATCAAGGGGGGAGGCAATCAGCCCCAGCATTTT.